These 7 T cell receptor beta chains originate from one sample sequenced in a study of cytomegalovirus exposure and HLA in healthy donors. PCR was performed using 60 Vbeta and 13 Jbeta primers. Profiling relied on immunoSEQ multiplex PCR, and the TCRdb table lists in-frame clones only, not all of them. The sample yields some 130,000 clones, around nine tenths seen once. The sample consisted of PBMCs. These TCRs come from a woman aged 25-40 years in good health and CMV-seronegative.

The chain recombines TRBV19 with TRBJ2-3; D might be TRBD2 (6 bases). The V and J ends lost 6 bases and 2 bases respectively, with 18 bases between them. The CDR3 runs 16 residues. From germline, CDR1 is LNHDA and CDR2 SQIVND (reference sequence). The CDR3 region has the DNA TGTGCCAGTAGGGTACATGGCGGGACCTACACAGATACGCAGTATTTT. This encodes CASRVHGGTYTDTQYF.

The chain uses TRBV28 and TRBJ2-4; 12 positions agree with TRBD2. Germline V gene lookup returns CDR1 MDHEN and CDR2 SYDVKM. This CDR3 contains 16 residues. The J segment lost 8 bases and the V segment lost 3 bases, leaving 8 bases of the junction unmatched. CDR3 nucleotide sequence: TGTGCCAGCAGTTTTCTGACTAGCGGGGGACGTGACATTCAGTACTTC. Residues: CASSFLTSGGRDIQYF.

This clone was seen only a few times. CDR3 DNA: TGTGCCAGCAGCTTTGTGCCAGGGGGCAATGAAAAACTGTTTTTT. Protein product: CASSFVPGGNEKLFF. The chain is built from TRBV7-6 and TRBJ1-4, with 8 bases that match TRBD1. The CDR3 sequence is 15 residues long. Germline trimming cut 3 bases from V and 5 bases from J; bases unmatched to any gene: 5. CDR1 is SGHVS, CDR2 FNYEAQ, per germline.

The rearrangement links TRBV30 to TRBJ1-6; no clear D. Trimming left V 0 bases short and J 6 bases short, with 12 bases between. The CDR3 loop spans 15 amino acids. Germline CDR1 reads GTSNPN; CDR2 reads SVGIG (reference sequence). DNA for the CDR3: TGTGCCTGGAGTGTAGGGAGTTCCCTTAATTCACCCCTCCACTTT. The encoded protein is CAWSVGSSLNSPLHF.

The chain recombines TRBV6-5 with TRBJ1-1; D remains ambiguous. Germline lookup yields CDR1 MNHEY and CDR2 SVGAGI. The V end lost 0 bases, the J end lost 4 bases, and 9 bases lay between the germline ends. This CDR3 is built from 14 residues. CDR3 sequence: CASSYSPYFTEAFF. The CDR3 DNA reads TGTGCCAGCAGTTACTCGCCATACTTCACTGAAGCTTTCTTT.

Details on this clone: The same CDR3 is also encoded by other DNA sequences in this sample. CDR3 residues: CASSPAENTEAFF. The CDR3 DNA reads as TGTGCCAGCTCACCAGCGGAGAACACTGAAGCTTTCTTT. The rearrangement uses TRBV18 and TRBJ1-1; D ambiguous. The length of the CDR3 is 13 residues. CDR1 KGHSH and CDR2 LQKENI come from the germline V gene. Trimming shortened V by 2 bases and J by 1 base, and 5 bases separated the two germline ends.

The rearrangement joins TRBV27 to TRBJ2-7; the match to TRBD2 covers 8 bases. The CDR3 length is 15 residues. The V gene end was trimmed by 6 bases and the J gene end by 0 bases; junction bases not matched to a gene: 7. Per germline, CDR1 MNHEY and CDR2 SMNVEV (reference sequence). The CDR3 bases are TGTGCCAGCAGGCGAGAAACTAGCGGCTCCTACGAGCAGTACTTC. Translation: CASRRETSGSYEQYF.